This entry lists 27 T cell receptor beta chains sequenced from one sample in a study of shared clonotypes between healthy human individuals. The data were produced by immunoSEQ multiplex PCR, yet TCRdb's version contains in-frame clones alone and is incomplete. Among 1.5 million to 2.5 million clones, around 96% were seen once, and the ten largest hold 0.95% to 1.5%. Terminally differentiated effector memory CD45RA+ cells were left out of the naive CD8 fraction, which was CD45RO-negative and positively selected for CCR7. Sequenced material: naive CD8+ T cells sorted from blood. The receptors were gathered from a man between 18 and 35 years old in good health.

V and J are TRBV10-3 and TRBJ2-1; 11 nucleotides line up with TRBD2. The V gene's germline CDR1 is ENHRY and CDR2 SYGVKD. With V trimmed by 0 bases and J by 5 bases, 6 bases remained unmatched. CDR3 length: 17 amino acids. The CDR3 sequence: CAISESVGTSGNNEQFF. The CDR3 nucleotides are TGTGCCATCAGTGAGTCGGTGGGGACTAGCGGAAACAATGAGCAGTTCTTC.

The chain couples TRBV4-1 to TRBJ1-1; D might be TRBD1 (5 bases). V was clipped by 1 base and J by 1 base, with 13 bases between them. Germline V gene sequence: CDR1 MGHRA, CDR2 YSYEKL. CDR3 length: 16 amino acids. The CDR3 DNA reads TGCGCCAGCAGCCAAGTCTTTGGCAGGGAGAACACTGAAGCTTTCTTT. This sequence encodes CASSQVFGRENTEAFF.

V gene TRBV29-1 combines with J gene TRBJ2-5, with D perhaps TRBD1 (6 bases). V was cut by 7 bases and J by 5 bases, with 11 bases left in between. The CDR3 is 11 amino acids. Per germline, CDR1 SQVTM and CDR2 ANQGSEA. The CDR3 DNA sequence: TGCAGCGCCTACAGGGAGGAGACCCAGTACTTC. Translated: CSAYREETQYF.

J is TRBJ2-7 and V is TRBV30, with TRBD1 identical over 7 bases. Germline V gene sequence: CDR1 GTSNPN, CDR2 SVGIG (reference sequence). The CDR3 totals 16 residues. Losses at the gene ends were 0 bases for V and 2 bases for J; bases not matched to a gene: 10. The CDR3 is CAWSVGLGQGAYEQYF. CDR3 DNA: TGTGCCTGGAGTGTTGGATTGGGGCAGGGGGCCTACGAGCAGTACTTC.

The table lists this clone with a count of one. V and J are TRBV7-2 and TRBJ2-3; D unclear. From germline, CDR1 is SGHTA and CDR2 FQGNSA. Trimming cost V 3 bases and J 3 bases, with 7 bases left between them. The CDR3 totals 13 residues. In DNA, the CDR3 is TGTGCCAGCAGCTTGGAGCAGACAGATACGCAGTATTTT. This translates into CASSLEQTDTQYF.

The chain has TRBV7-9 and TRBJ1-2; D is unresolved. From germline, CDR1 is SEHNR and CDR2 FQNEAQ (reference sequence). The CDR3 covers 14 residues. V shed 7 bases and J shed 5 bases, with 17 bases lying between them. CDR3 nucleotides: TGTGCCAGCATCCAGGTTGGAGGGCTATATGGCTACACCTTC. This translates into CASIQVGGLYGYTF.

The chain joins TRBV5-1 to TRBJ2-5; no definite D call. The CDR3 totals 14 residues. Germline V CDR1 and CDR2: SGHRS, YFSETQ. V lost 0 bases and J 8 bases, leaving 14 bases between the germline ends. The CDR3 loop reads CASSLVRPWVTQYF. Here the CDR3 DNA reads TGCGCCAGCAGCTTGGTGCGCCCGTGGGTAACCCAGTACTTC.

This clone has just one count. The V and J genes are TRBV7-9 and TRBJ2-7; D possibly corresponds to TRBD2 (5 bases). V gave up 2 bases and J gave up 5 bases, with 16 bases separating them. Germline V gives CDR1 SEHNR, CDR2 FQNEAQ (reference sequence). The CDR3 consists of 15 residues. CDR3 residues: CASSLSPWAGDEQYF. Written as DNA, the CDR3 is TGTGCCAGCAGCTTAAGTCCGTGGGCCGGGGACGAGCAGTACTTC.

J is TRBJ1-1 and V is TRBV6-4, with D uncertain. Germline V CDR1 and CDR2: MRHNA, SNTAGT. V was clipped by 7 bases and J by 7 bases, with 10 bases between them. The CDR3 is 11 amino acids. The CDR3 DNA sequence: TGTGCCAGCACCGAAACATTTGAAGCTTTCTTT. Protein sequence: CASTETFEAFF.

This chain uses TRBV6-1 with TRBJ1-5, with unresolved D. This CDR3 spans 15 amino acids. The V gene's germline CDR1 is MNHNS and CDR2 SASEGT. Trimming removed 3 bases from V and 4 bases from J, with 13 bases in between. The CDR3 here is CASSDLGGENQPQHF. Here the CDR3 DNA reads TGTGCCAGCAGTGACTTGGGAGGAGAGAATCAGCCCCAGCATTTT.

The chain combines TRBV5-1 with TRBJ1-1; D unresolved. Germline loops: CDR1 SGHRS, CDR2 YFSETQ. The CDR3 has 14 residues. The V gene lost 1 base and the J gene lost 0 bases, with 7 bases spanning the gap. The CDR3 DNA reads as TGCGCCAGCAGCTTGTACAGCCTGAACACTGAAGCTTTCTTT. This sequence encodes CASSLYSLNTEAFF. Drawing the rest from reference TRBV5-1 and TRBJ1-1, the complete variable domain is KAGVTQTPRYLIKTRGQQVTLSCSPISGHRSVSWYQQTPGQGLQFLFEYFSETQRNKGNFPGRFSGRQFSNSRSEMNVSTLELGDSALYLCASSLYSLNTEAFFGQGTRLTVV.

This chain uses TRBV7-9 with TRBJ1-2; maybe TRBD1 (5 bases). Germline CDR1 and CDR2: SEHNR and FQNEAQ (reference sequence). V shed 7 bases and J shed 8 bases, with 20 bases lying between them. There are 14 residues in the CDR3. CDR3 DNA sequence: TGTGCCAGCACCTCCGGGACGCACAAGAACGGCTACACCTTC. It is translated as CASTSGTHKNGYTF.

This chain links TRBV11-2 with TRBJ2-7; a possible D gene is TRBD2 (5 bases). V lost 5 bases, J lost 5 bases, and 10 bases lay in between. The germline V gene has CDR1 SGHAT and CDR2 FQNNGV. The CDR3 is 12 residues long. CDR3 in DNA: TGTGCCAGCAGCGGGAGTCGGGACGAGCAGTACTTC. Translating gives CASSGSRDEQYF.

CDR3 region: CASSDSGTPDEQYF. As DNA, the CDR3 is TGCGCCAGCAGTGATTCCGGGACACCGGACGAGCAGTACTTC. V usage is TRBV10-1 and J usage is TRBJ2-7, with D possibly matching TRBD1 (6 bases). Trimming left V 3 bases short and J 5 bases short, with 14 bases between. This CDR3 is 14 amino acids long. CDR1 is WNHNN and CDR2 is SYGVQD in the germline V gene (reference sequence).

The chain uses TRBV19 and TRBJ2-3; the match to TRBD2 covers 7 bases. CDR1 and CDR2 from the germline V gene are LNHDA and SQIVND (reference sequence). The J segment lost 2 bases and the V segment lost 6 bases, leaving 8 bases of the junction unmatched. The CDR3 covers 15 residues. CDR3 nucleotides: TGTGCCAGTAGGCCCGGGGACTACAACACAGATACGCAGTATTTT. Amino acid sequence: CASRPGDYNTDTQYF.

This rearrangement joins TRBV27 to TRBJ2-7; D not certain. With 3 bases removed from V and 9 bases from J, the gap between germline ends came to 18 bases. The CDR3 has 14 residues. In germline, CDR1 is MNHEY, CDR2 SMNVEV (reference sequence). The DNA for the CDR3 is TGTGCCAGCAGTTTGTTTCCGGCGGCGGCCGGGCAGTACTTC. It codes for CASSLFPAAAGQYF.

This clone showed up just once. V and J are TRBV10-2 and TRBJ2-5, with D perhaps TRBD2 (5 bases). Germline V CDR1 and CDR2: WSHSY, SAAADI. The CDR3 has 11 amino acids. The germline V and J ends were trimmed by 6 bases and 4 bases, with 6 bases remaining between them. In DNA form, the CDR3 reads TGCGCCAGCAGGGAGGTAGAGACCCAGTACTTC. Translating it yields CASREVETQYF.

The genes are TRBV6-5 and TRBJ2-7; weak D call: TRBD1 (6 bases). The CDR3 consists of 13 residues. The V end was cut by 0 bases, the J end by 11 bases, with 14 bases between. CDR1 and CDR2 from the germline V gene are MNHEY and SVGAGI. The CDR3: CASSYSEAKGEYF. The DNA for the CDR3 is TGTGCCAGCAGTTACTCGGAGGCTAAGGGGGAGTACTTC.

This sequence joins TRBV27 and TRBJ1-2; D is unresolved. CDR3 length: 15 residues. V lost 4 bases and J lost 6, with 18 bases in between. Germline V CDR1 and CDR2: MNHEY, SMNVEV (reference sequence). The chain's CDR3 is CASSSSWTGDHGYTF. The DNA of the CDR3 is TGTGCCAGCAGTTCCTCTTGGACGGGTGATCATGGCTACACCTTC.

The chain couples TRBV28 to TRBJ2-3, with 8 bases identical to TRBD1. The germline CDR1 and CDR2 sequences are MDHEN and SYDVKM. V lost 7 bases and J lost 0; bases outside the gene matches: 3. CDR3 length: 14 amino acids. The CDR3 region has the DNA TGTGCCAGCAAGGACAGGGATAGCACAGATACGCAGTATTTT. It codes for CASKDRDSTDTQYF.

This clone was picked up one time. The CDR3 region is CASSLDSGRASYEQYF. The CDR3 DNA reads TGTGCCAGCAGTTTAGATAGCGGGAGGGCCTCCTACGAGCAGTACTTC. V and J are TRBV27 and TRBJ2-7; 11 positions agree with TRBD2. The CDR3 covers 16 residues. V shed 2 bases, J shed 0 bases, and the junction held 3 bases outside the gene matches. Germline CDR1 reads MNHEY; CDR2 reads SMNVEV (reference sequence).

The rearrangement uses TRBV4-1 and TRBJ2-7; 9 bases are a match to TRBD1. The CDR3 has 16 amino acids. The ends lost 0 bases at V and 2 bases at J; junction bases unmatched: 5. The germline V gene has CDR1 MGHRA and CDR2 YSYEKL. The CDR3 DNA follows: TGCGCCAGCAGCCAAGATCGGACAGGGGCCACCTACGAGCAGTACTTC. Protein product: CASSQDRTGATYEQYF.

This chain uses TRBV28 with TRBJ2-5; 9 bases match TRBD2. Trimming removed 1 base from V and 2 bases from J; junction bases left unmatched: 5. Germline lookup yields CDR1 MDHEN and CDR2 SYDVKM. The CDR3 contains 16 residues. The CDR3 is CASSLYWRGGQETQYF. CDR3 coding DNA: TGTGCCAGCAGTTTATATTGGCGGGGGGGACAAGAGACCCAGTACTTC.

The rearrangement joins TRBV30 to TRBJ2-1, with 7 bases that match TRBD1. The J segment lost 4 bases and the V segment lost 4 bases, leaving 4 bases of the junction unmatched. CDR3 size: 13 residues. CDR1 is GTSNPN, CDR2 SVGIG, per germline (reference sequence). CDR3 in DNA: TGTGCCTGGAACAGGGGCCTTTACAATGAGCAGTTCTTC. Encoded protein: CAWNRGLYNEQFF.

This chain's CDR3 is CASSFQGSRNEKLFF. In DNA form, the CDR3 reads TGTGCCAGCAGCTTCCAGGGCTCTCGGAATGAAAAACTGTTTTTT. The V call is TRBV6-5, the J call TRBJ1-4, with D possibly being TRBD1 (5 bases). Trimming stripped 6 bases from V and 5 bases from J, with 16 bases between. The CDR3 length is 15 residues. Germline V gene sequence: CDR1 MNHEY, CDR2 SVGAGI.

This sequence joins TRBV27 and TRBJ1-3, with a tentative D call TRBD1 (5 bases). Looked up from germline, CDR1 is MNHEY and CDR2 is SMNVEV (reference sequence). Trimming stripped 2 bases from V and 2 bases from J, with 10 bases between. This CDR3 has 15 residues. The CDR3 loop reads CASSLRGDPGNTIYF. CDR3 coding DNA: TGTGCCAGCAGTTTACGAGGGGACCCTGGAAACACCATATATTTT.

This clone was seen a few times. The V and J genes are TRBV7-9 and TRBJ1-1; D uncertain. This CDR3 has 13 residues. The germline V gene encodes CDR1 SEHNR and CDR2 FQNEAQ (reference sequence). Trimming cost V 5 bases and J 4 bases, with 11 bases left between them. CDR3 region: CASSESHGTEAFF. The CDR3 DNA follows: TGTGCCAGCAGCGAGTCCCATGGCACTGAAGCTTTCTTT.